The clone carrying this TCR beta chain was seen repeatedly, ten times or more. Its target is unknown. These data are taken from a study of T cells after yellow fever vaccination. The study, taken as a whole, reports: Sorted repertoires could include abundant contaminating clonotypes from bulk cells. Booster sampling recovered most clones from primary vaccination (roughly 96% CD4, roughly 86% CD8).

Making TCR cDNA involved 5'RACE template switching, which added UMIs and a universal primer site. Each CDR3 protein gets one entry after TCRdb re-called the 5' RACE reads with MiXCR. The sample has more than 90,000 distinct CDR3 sequences, more than 5.5% seen once. The CDR3 covers 15 residues. Trimming shortened V by 6 bases and J by 2 bases, and 15 bases separated the two germline ends. Germline-derived CDR1 and CDR2 are SGHTA and FQGNSA. This receptor was taken from a man younger than 30 who received the YFV17D yellow fever vaccine. The V gene is TRBV7-2, the J gene TRBJ2-3; a weak D match, TRBD1 (6 bases). This specimen was CD4+ T cells sorted from PBMCs, taken roughly 47 days after the first yellow fever vaccination. CDR3 protein: CASRIDRRFTDTQYF. The CDR3 DNA is TGTGCCAGCAGGATTGACAGGAGGTTCACAGATACGCAGTATTTT.